This T cell receptor beta chain originates from a study of blood T cells in healthy people across ages. Study-wide results and caveats: A roughly linear fall in TCR beta diversity per million T cells was seen with increasing age.

A second PCR of 7 to 11 cycles used a sample-barcoded 5' primer and a J-beta primer mix. TCRdb re-derived calls from the 5' RACE reads in MiXCR, one entry per CDR3 protein. The profile shows about 1,400,000 distinct CDR3 sequences, roughly 45% of them singletons. The CDR3 loop spans 13 amino acids. Trimming took 2 bases from V and 8 from J; bases not matched to a gene: 5. Germline V lookup: CDR1 MNHNY, CDR2 SVGAGI (reference sequence). Concerning this clonotype itself: Its antigen remains unknown.

The TCR comes from a woman aged 18 to 35 in good health. Input material: blood. The rearrangement uses TRBV6-6 and TRBJ1-2, with TRBD1 matching over 7 bases. CDR3: CASSYEQGTGYTF. The CDR3 coding sequence is TGTGCCAGCAGTTACGAACAGGGGACCGGCTACACCTTC.